What follows are 26 T cell receptor beta chains derived from one specimen sequenced in a study of memory CD4+ T cells and cytomegalovirus serostatus. Here immunoSEQ multiplex PCR was the method, and the copy in TCRdb shows in-frame clones only, minus some. The sample gives almost 45,000 clones, roughly 83% of which show up once; 0.95% to 1.3% is in the top ten. Single viable CD3+CD4+CD8-CD45RO+ cells were sorted as the memory CD4+ T cells. The sample taken for sequencing was memory CD4+ T cells from blood. These receptors were taken from an adult in good health and CMV-seronegative.

The J gene is TRBJ2-1, the V gene TRBV5-5, with D tentatively TRBD2 (5 bases). Germline CDR1 and CDR2: SGHKS and YYEKEE (reference sequence). The CDR3 is 14 amino acids. Trimming cost V 6 bases and J 9 bases, with 19 bases left between them. The chain's CDR3 is CASIWASPQTEQFF. The CDR3 nucleotides are TGTGCCAGCATATGGGCTAGCCCCCAGACTGAGCAGTTCTTC.

V is TRBV30 and J is TRBJ2-3; D is ambiguous. V lost 1 base, J lost 1 base, and 9 bases lay in between. Germline values: CDR1 GTSNPN, CDR2 SVGIG (reference sequence). The CDR3 spans 14 residues. CDR3 bases: TGTGCCTGGAGTGGGTACAGCGGCACAGATACGCAGTATTTT. Translating it yields CAWSGYSGTDTQYF.

The rearrangement uses TRBV11-3 and TRBJ2-1, with TRBD2 matching over 12 bases. This CDR3 region has 15 residues. Per the germline V gene, CDR1 is SGHNT and CDR2 is YENEEA. V lost 0 bases and J lost 10; bases outside the gene matches: 4. The CDR3 loop reads CASSLDLAGGPEQFF. CDR3 DNA: TGTGCCAGCAGCTTAGATCTAGCGGGAGGGCCAGAGCAGTTCTTC.

The chain combines TRBV6-6 with TRBJ2-3; D gene ambiguous. CDR3 length equals 14 residues. Trimming cost V 2 bases and J 1 base, with 7 bases left between them. Germline V lookup: CDR1 MNHNY, CDR2 SVGAGI (reference sequence). The CDR3 sequence: CASSYVEGTDTQYF. The CDR3, as DNA: TGTGCCAGCAGTTACGTCGAGGGCACAGATACGCAGTATTTT.

The chain combines TRBV5-1 with TRBJ2-3, with D maybe TRBD2 (5 bases). The V end lost 0 bases, the J end lost 2 bases, and 13 bases lay between the germline ends. The CDR3 length is 16 residues. Germline values: CDR1 SGHRS, CDR2 YFSETQ. The CDR3 DNA reads TGCGCCAGCAGCTTGGCCGGACCCGGGGACACAGATACGCAGTATTTT. Its translation: CASSLAGPGDTDTQYF.

In its sample, this clone was seen once. This rearrangement joins TRBV19 to TRBJ2-5; D may be TRBD1 or TRBD2 (7 bases each). Trimming left V 8 bases short and J 2 bases short, with 21 bases between. CDR1 is LNHDA, CDR2 SQIVND, per germline (reference sequence). This CDR3 comprises 16 residues. Written as DNA, the CDR3 is TGTGCCAGTGCAGCTTGGGGGACAGCGGGACAAGAGACCCAGTACTTC. This codes for CASAAWGTAGQETQYF.

The J gene is TRBJ2-3, the V gene TRBV7-9, with D perhaps assigned TRBD1 or TRBD2 (5 bases each). V lost 5 bases, J lost 1 base, and 10 bases lay in between. The length of the CDR3 is 14 residues. Per germline, CDR1 SEHNR and CDR2 FQNEAQ (reference sequence). The CDR3 sequence is CASSPMGGTDTQYF. The CDR3 DNA sequence: TGTGCCAGCAGCCCCATGGGGGGCACAGATACGCAGTATTTT.

This clone has only one observation. The chain joins TRBV7-2 to TRBJ2-1; 10 positions agree with TRBD2. The CDR3 runs to 16 residues. V trimming: 5 bases; J trimming: 9 bases; junction bases outside the gene matches: 13. Germline lookup yields CDR1 SGHTA and CDR2 FQGNSA. Here the CDR3 reads CASSDKGLAYYTEQFF. The DNA for the CDR3 is TGTGCCAGCAGCGATAAGGGACTAGCGTATTATACTGAGCAGTTCTTC.

This clone was counted between two and nine times. V and J are TRBV28 and TRBJ1-1; TRBD1 aligns across 7 bases. CDR1 and CDR2 (germline): MDHEN, SYDVKM. J lost 0 bases, V lost 5 bases, and 9 bases had no gene match. The length of the CDR3 is 16 residues. The CDR3 nucleotides read TGTGCCAGCAGTCCCACATCGGGACAGATGAACACTGAAGCTTTCTTT. Translating gives CASSPTSGQMNTEAFF.

This chain uses TRBV6-6 with TRBJ2-7, with a possible D match to TRBD2 (7 bases). CDR3 length: 15 residues. CDR1 is MNHNY, CDR2 SVGAGI, per germline (reference sequence). Trimming removed 6 bases at V and 5 bases at J, with 20 bases between. This CDR3 is CASRKGGGVNNEQYF. Here the CDR3 DNA reads TGTGCCAGCAGAAAGGGGGGGGGTGTGAATAACGAGCAGTACTTC.

This chain joins TRBV25-1 and TRBJ2-3; D call uncertain. V was trimmed by 3 bases and J by 3 bases, leaving 13 bases between them. The CDR3 is made up of 15 amino acids. Germline CDR1 and CDR2: MGHDK and SYGVNS. The CDR3 loop reads CASSDTGLLTDTQYF. CDR3 DNA: TGTGCCAGCAGTGACACCGGTCTTCTTACAGATACGCAGTATTTT.

For the CDR3, the DNA is TGTGCCAGCAACCCCCCCGGACCCTACAATGAGCAGTTCTTC. It translates to CASNPPGPYNEQFF. V gene TRBV2 combines with J gene TRBJ2-1; D is ambiguous. The CDR3 consists of 14 residues. The V and J ends lost 7 bases and 2 bases respectively, with 12 bases between them. Germline loops: CDR1 SNHLY, CDR2 FYNNEI.

This chain joins TRBV4-3 and TRBJ2-5, with D perhaps matching TRBD1 (6 bases). The J call is uncertain, as TRBJ2-7 better fits the DNA end. This CDR3 has 15 residues. Germline-derived CDR1 and CDR2 are LGHNA and YSLEER. The CDR3 reads CASSQERGHTYEQYF. In DNA form, the CDR3 reads TGCGCCAGCAGCCAAGAAAGGGGACACACCTACGAGCAGTACTTC.

This chain links TRBV6-5 with TRBJ1-4, with 9 bases aligning to TRBD1. Germline loops: CDR1 MNHEY, CDR2 SVGAGI. Trimming took 6 bases from V and 1 from J; bases not matched to a gene: 0. This CDR3 region has 14 residues. CDR3: CASRDRGTNEKLFF. DNA of the CDR3: TGTGCCAGCAGGGACAGGGGAACTAATGAAAAACTGTTTTTT.

The CDR3 sequence: CASSFEARTEAFF. CDR3 bases: TGCGCCAGCAGCTTTGAGGCCAGGACTGAAGCTTTCTTT. The chain has TRBV5-1 and TRBJ1-1; D gene ambiguous. Germline V gene data show CDR1 as SGHRS and CDR2 as YFSETQ. This CDR3 region has 13 residues. V was pared by 2 bases and J by 5 bases, with 10 bases between. The full variable domain, with the rest looked up from reference TRBV5-1 and TRBJ1-1, is KAGVTQTPRYLIKTRGQQVTLSCSPISGHRSVSWYQQTPGQGLQFLFEYFSETQRNKGNFPGRFSGRQFSNSRSEMNVSTLELGDSALYLCASSFEARTEAFFGQGTRLTVV.

This clone has a single count. This rearrangement joins TRBV2 to TRBJ2-3, with D possibly being TRBD1 (6 bases). V lost 3 bases to trimming and J lost 3 bases, with 19 bases between them. Germline V gene data show CDR1 as SNHLY and CDR2 as FYNNEI. The CDR3 spans 17 residues. The CDR3 sequence is CASSESGVYLRTDTQYF. CDR3 sequence (DNA): TGTGCCAGCAGTGAGTCAGGGGTTTACCTACGTACAGATACGCAGTATTTT.

The J gene is TRBJ2-5, the V gene TRBV7-2, with 9 nucleotides matching TRBD2. This CDR3 contains 15 residues. V gave up 5 bases and J gave up 5 bases; unmatched junction bases: 9. Per the germline V gene, CDR1 is SGHTA and CDR2 is FQGNSA. The CDR3 region has the DNA TGTGCCAGCAGCAAACCAGCGGGAGGCGGGGAGACCCAGTACTTC. Protein: CASSKPAGGGETQYF. Supplemented by reference TRBV7-2 and TRBJ2-5, the full variable domain reads GAGVSQSPSNKVTEKGKDVELRCDPISGHTALYWYRQSLGQGLEFLIYFQGNSAPDKSGLPSDRFSAERTGGSVSTLTIQRTQQEDSAVYLCASSKPAGGGETQYFGPGTRLLVL.

The rearrangement links TRBV7-9 to TRBJ2-3; the match to TRBD1 covers 7 bases. This CDR3 contains 16 residues. The germline V gene has CDR1 SEHNR and CDR2 FQNEAQ (reference sequence). V shed 6 bases, J shed 2 bases, and the junction held 11 bases outside the gene matches. The CDR3 reads CASSSRDSSLTDTQYF. CDR3 coding DNA: TGTGCCAGCAGTTCAAGGGACAGCTCACTCACAGATACGCAGTATTTT.

This chain uses TRBV7-2 with TRBJ2-7; D remains unclear. V was trimmed by 6 bases and J by 6 bases, leaving 9 bases between them. Looked up from germline, CDR1 is SGHTA and CDR2 is FQGNSA. This CDR3 region has 11 residues. DNA for the CDR3: TGTGCCAGCAGATTGGATCTCGAGCAGTACTTC. It encodes CASRLDLEQYF. The whole variable domain, filled in from reference TRBV7-2 and TRBJ2-7, reads GAGVSQSPSNKVTEKGKDVELRCDPISGHTALYWYRQSLGQGLEFLIYFQGNSAPDKSGLPSDRFSAERTGGSVSTLTIQRTQQEDSAVYLCASRLDLEQYFGPGTRLTVT.

V is TRBV18 and J is TRBJ2-7; TRBD1 matches at 9 bases. Germline V CDR1 and CDR2: KGHSH, LQKENI. The CDR3 is made up of 13 amino acids. V lost 4 bases, J lost 4 bases, and 2 bases stayed unmatched. The DNA of the CDR3 is TGTGCCAGCTCACACGGACAGGGGTACGAGCAGTACTTC. This encodes CASSHGQGYEQYF.

V and J are TRBV2 and TRBJ2-7, with 12 bases matching TRBD2. Germline V gives CDR1 SNHLY, CDR2 FYNNEI. The CDR3 loop spans 15 amino acids. V lost 4 bases to trimming and J lost 5 bases; unmatched junction nucleotides: 6. The DNA of the CDR3 is TGTGCCAGCAGTGTGGGACTAGCGGGTCACAACGAGCAGTACTTC. It encodes CASSVGLAGHNEQYF. Using reference TRBV2 and TRBJ2-7 for the parts outside the CDR3, the full variable domain is EPEVTQTPSHQVTQMGQEVILRCVPISNHLYFYWYRQILGQKVEFLVSFYNNEISEKSEIFDDQFSVERPDGSNFTLKIRSTKLEDSAMYFCASSVGLAGHNEQYFGPGTRLTVT.

This clone appeared a few times. This chain connects TRBV5-1 to TRBJ2-1; maybe TRBD2 (7 bases). This CDR3 region has 15 residues. Trimming removed 7 bases from V and 2 bases from J, with 16 bases in between. Germline assignment: CDR1 SGHRS and CDR2 YFSETQ. The chain's CDR3 is CASGQKGGTYNEQFF. CDR3 nucleotide sequence: TGCGCCAGCGGTCAGAAGGGGGGGACCTACAATGAGCAGTTCTTC.

This sequence joins TRBV6-1 and TRBJ1-1; D possibly corresponds to TRBD1 (6 bases). Trimming cost V 8 bases and J 4 bases, with 17 bases left between them. From germline, CDR1 is MNHNS and CDR2 SASEGT. The CDR3 covers 14 residues. This CDR3 reads CASVWTVMSTEAFF. The CDR3 DNA reads TGTGCCAGCGTTTGGACAGTGATGAGCACTGAAGCTTTCTTT.

The rearrangement joins TRBV6-5 to TRBJ2-7, with a tentative D call TRBD2 (6 bases). CDR3 length: 14 amino acids. Trimming removed 4 bases at V and 5 bases at J, with 15 bases between. Germline V gene data show CDR1 as MNHEY and CDR2 as SVGAGI. CDR3 in amino acids: CASSLGGVNDEQYF. CDR3 nucleotides: TGTGCCAGCAGTTTGGGAGGAGTCAACGACGAGCAGTACTTC.

The V call is TRBV29-1, the J call TRBJ2-1; the D call may be TRBD1 or TRBD2 (7 bases each). Germline V gene data show CDR1 as SQVTM and CDR2 as ANQGSEA. V was cut by 7 bases and J by 6 bases, with 19 bases left in between. The length of the CDR3 is 14 residues. CDR3 loop: CSGTGTNRGNEQFF. DNA of the CDR3: TGCAGCGGGACCGGGACTAACAGGGGCAATGAGCAGTTCTTC.

The V call is TRBV7-3, the J call TRBJ2-2, with 7 bases lining up with TRBD1. The CDR3 is 13 residues long. Germline-derived CDR1 and CDR2 are SGHTA and FQGTGA. J lost 7 bases, V lost 5 bases, and 4 bases had no gene match. CDR3 DNA: TGTGCCAGCAGCACGGGACAGATCGGGGAGCTGTTTTTT. This sequence encodes CASSTGQIGELFF.